This T cell receptor (beta chain) came from a study of cytomegalovirus exposure and HLA in healthy donors. Study results and limitations: Later analysis placed DRB1 highest and HLA-C lowest in TCR association rates, which differed by HLA locus.

Comments on this clone: The antigen remains unidentified.

The V gene's germline CDR1 is ENHRY and CDR2 SYGVKD. The trim removed 5 bases at V and 3 bases at J, leaving 2 bases unmatched. The CDR3 sequence is 13 residues long. PCR used 60 Vbeta primers and 13 Jbeta primers. Clones were sequenced by immunoSEQ multiplex PCR, and TCRdb holds only the in-frame ones, with some missing. This listing includes around 40,000 clones. The source of this sequence is a young man in good health and CMV-seronegative. The source material was PBMCs. The V call is TRBV10-3, the J call TRBJ1-1; the match to TRBD1 covers 8 bases. CDR3 loop: CAISQGAYTEAFF. CDR3 nucleotide sequence: TGTGCCATCAGTCAGGGGGCTTACACTGAAGCTTTCTTT.